Listed below are T cell receptor beta chains from one sample, sequenced in a study of response to subunit inactivated influenza vaccine. TCRdb independently ran MiXCR on the RT-PCR reads; one entry per CDR3 protein. The sample carries 540,000 or so distinct CDR3 sequences, approximately 13% recorded once. The sample here was PBMCs from blood, taken roughly 48 days after vaccination. These receptors all stem from a man aged 50 to 59 who received an inactivated influenza vaccine. Each CDR3 is given with its conserved first and last residue. The D gene is left open where the match is weak. Size values are once, few and many counts, or a class for expanded clones, and some rows have none.

V gene	clone size	J gene	CDR3 length	D gene	CDR3 protein	CDR3 DNA
TRBV12-3/TRBV12-4	.	TRBJ2-2	15	TRBD2	CASSLGGLAPGELFF	TGTGCCAGCAGTTTAGGTGGACTAGCCCCCGGGGAGCTGTTTTTT
TRBV3-1	.	TRBJ2-1	17	TRBD2	CASSRGTDSGRGHEQFF	TGTGCCAGCAGCCGGGGGACGGATAGCGGGAGGGGGCATGAGCAGTTCTTC
TRBV5-1	many	TRBJ1-1	13	.	CASKPLQGPEAFF	TGCGCCAGCAAACCCCTACAAGGGCCTGAAGCTTTCTTT
TRBV5-1	.	TRBJ2-7	13	.	CASSPDLYYEQYF	TGCGCCAGCAGCCCGGACCTTTACTACGAGCAGTACTTC
TRBV10-2	many	TRBJ2-5	17	TRBD2	CASSESLAGGLQETQYF	TGCGCCAGCAGTGAGTCGCTTGCGGGGGGGCTCCAAGAGACCCAGTACTTC
TRBV20-1	many	TRBJ1-4	13	.	CSARQSGAEKLFF	TGCAGTGCCAGACAGTCAGGGGCTGAAAAACTGTTTTTT
TRBV6-5	.	TRBJ1-4	14	.	CASSYSRVNEKLFF	TGTGCCAGCAGTTACAGCAGGGTTAATGAAAAACTGTTTTTT
TRBV12-3/TRBV12-4	.	TRBJ2-1	16	TRBD2	CASSLLGGGVNNEQFF	TGTGCCAGCAGTTTACTTGGCGGGGGTGTTAACAATGAGCAGTTCTTC
TRBV12-3/TRBV12-4	.	TRBJ1-5	15	TRBD1	CASSLSRGQGQPQHF	TGTGCCAGCAGTTTAAGCAGGGGGCAAGGTCAGCCCCAGCATTTT
TRBV5-1	few	TRBJ1-4	16	.	CASSLDAFETGEKLFF	TGCGCCAGCAGCTTGGACGCGTTTGAAACAGGGGAAAAACTGTTTTTT
TRBV21-1	.	TRBJ2-7	14	.	CASPGQGATYEQYF	TGTGCCAGTCCGGGACAGGGGGCCACCTACGAGCAGTACTTC
TRBV4-1	.	TRBJ2-7	16	TRBD2	CASSQEASGSSYEQYF	TGCGCCAGCAGCCAAGAGGCTAGCGGGAGCTCCTACGAGCAGTACTTC
TRBV9	.	TRBJ2-5	16	.	CASSVGVTGTQETQYF	TGTGCCAGCAGCGTAGGGGTCACAGGGACCCAAGAGACCCAGTACTTC
TRBV29-1	.	TRBJ1-5	14	.	CSVVAGVQGQPQHF	TGCAGCGTTGTTGCCGGGGTTCAGGGTCAGCCCCAGCATTTT
TRBV20-1	many	TRBJ2-1	15	.	CSARDGADSYNEQFF	TGCAGTGCTAGAGATGGGGCAGACTCCTACAATGAGCAGTTCTTC
TRBV6-1	.	TRBJ2-4	16	TRBD1	CASILGTGYYRNIQYF	TGTGCCAGCATCCTAGGGACAGGGTATTATCGGAACATTCAGTACTTC
TRBV15	.	TRBJ2-1	15	.	CATSRGASSYNEQFF	TGTGCCACCAGCAGAGGAGCCAGCTCCTACAATGAGCAGTTCTTC
TRBV4-2	many	TRBJ2-5	13	.	CASSQAHEETQYF	TGTGCCAGCAGCCAAGCCCATGAAGAGACCCAGTACTTC
TRBV7-2	few	TRBJ2-7	16	.	CASSLALLGFGDEQYF	TGTGCCAGCAGCTTAGCGCTATTGGGGTTCGGGGACGAGCAGTACTTC
TRBV20-1	many	TRBJ2-5	14	TRBD2	CSATILAGQETQYF	TGCAGTGCTACCATACTAGCGGGACAAGAGACCCAGTACTTC
TRBV10-3	few	TRBJ2-3	18	TRBD1	CATHGQGVNSEGTDTQYF	TGTGCCACCCACGGACAGGGGGTTAATAGTGAGGGTACAGATACGCAGTATTTT
TRBV4-2	.	TRBJ2-7	15	TRBD1	CASSHRGQGAYEQYF	TGTGCCAGCAGCCATCGTGGACAGGGTGCCTACGAGCAGTACTTC
TRBV13	.	TRBJ2-5	17	TRBD2	CASSSAREGEKEETQYF	TGTGCCAGCAGCTCAGCCCGGGAGGGGGAGAAAGAAGAGACCCAGTACTTC
TRBV7-9	.	TRBJ2-7	16	TRBD1	CASRRSTGALFYEQYF	TGTGCCAGCAGACGATCGACAGGGGCGCTGTTCTACGAGCAGTACTTC
TRBV10-3	.	TRBJ1-3	17	.	CAISEILDSYSGNTIYF	TGTGCCATCAGTGAGATTCTGGATTCCTACTCTGGAAACACCATATATTTT
TRBV12-3/TRBV12-4	many	TRBJ2-2	15	.	CASSLGGVSTGELFF	TGTGCCAGCAGTTTAGGAGGGGTGAGCACCGGGGAGCTGTTTTTT
TRBV19	.	TRBJ2-2	14	.	CASSISTNTGELFF	TGTGCCAGTAGTATTTCTACGAACACCGGGGAGCTGTTTTTT
TRBV13	.	TRBJ2-1	17	.	CASSALLLERGYNEQFF	TGTGCCAGCAGCGCCCTCCTACTCGAGAGGGGTTACAATGAGCAGTTCTTC
TRBV6-5	.	TRBJ1-1	14	.	CASSYYSENTEAFF	TGTGCCAGCAGTTACTACTCAGAGAACACTGAAGCTTTCTTT
TRBV7-8	few	TRBJ2-5	13	.	CASSSFHQETQYF	TGTGCCAGCAGCTCCTTCCACCAAGAGACCCAGTACTTC
TRBV11-2	.	TRBJ2-7	17	TRBD2	CASSLGWVAGAAYEQYF	TGTGCCAGCAGCTTAGGTTGGGTAGCGGGGGCAGCCTACGAGCAGTACTTC
TRBV20-1	few	TRBJ1-5	14	.	CSAREGTSNQPQHF	TGCAGTGCTAGAGAGGGGACGAGCAATCAGCCCCAGCATTTT
TRBV10-3	.	TRBJ2-1	14	TRBD1	CAISKGQGAGEQFF	TGTGCCATCAGCAAGGGACAGGGGGCAGGTGAGCAGTTCTTC
TRBV12-3/TRBV12-4	many	TRBJ2-7	14	.	CASSLIGGNYEQYF	TGTGCCAGCAGTTTAATTGGCGGAAACTACGAGCAGTACTTC
TRBV4-3	many	TRBJ1-2	14	TRBD1	CASSQDNYRGGYTF	TGCGCCAGCAGCCAGGACAACTACAGGGGTGGCTACACCTTC
TRBV10-3	many	TRBJ1-3	16	.	CAISDLGRASGNTIYF	TGTGCCATCAGTGACCTCGGCAGGGCATCTGGAAACACCATATATTTT